The 23 T cell receptor beta chains given below trace back to one sample, sequenced in a study of human T cells and chemical hapten exposure. Regarding time point: patch test 3, about 24 weeks after DPC sensitization. Treatment specified: therapeutic diphenylcyclopropenone sensitization with weekly scalp DPC. TCRdb redid the calling of the RACE reads with MiXCR, one entry per CDR3 protein. The table has about 190,000 distinct CDR3 sequences, approximately 24% seen once; the top ten hold under 2.5%. The sequenced sample was whole blood, obtained in connection with sensitization to the hapten diphenylcyclopropenone (DPC). These receptors were taken from a woman in her thirties or forties with alopecia areata. Some clones in this sample may be carry-over from other donors' samples.

The V and J genes are TRBV28 and TRBJ2-1; 10 positions match TRBD2. Germline CDR1 MDHEN, CDR2 SYDVKM. This CDR3 is built from 16 residues. The V segment lost 4 bases and the J segment 9 bases; nucleotides outside the gene matches: 12. CDR3 coding DNA: TGTGCCAGCAGTTCAGCAGGGGCTAGCGGGAGCGGTGAGCAGTTCTTC. Residues: CASSSAGASGSGEQFF.

The genes are TRBV11-1 and TRBJ2-1; D unresolved. The germline CDR1 and CDR2 sequences are SGHAT and FQDESV (reference sequence). CDR3 length: 14 residues. V dropped 0 bases and J dropped 15 bases, with 18 bases sitting between them. The CDR3 loop is CASSLALHVGWRFF. In DNA, the CDR3 is TGTGCCAGCAGCTTAGCGCTACATGTAGGGTGGAGGTTCTTC.

This clonotype occurred a few times. V and J are TRBV29-1 and TRBJ2-6; possibly TRBD2 for D (5 bases). CDR3 length: 16 residues. V was clipped by 5 bases and J by 0 bases, with 14 bases between them. From germline, CDR1 is SQVTM and CDR2 ANQGSEA. CDR3 region: CSVPAVRSSGANVLTF. In DNA, the CDR3 is TGCAGCGTTCCAGCGGTCCGAAGCTCTGGGGCCAACGTCCTGACTTTC.

This clonotype was counted many times. V usage is TRBV18 and J usage is TRBJ2-2; D unresolved. The CDR3 extends over 13 amino acids. Germline V gene lookup returns CDR1 KGHSH and CDR2 LQKENI. The V end lost 1 base, the J end lost 3 bases, and 3 bases lay between the germline ends. CDR3 in amino acids: CASSPRDTGELFF. The CDR3, as DNA: TGTGCCAGCTCACCACGGGACACCGGGGAGCTGTTTTTT.

The CDR3 loop reads CSVEDPYRDRGTDTQYF. In nucleotides, the CDR3 is TGCAGCGTTGAAGATCCCTACCGGGACAGGGGCACAGATACGCAGTATTTT. The rearrangement joins TRBV29-1 to TRBJ2-3, with 9 positions matching TRBD1. Germline CDR1 and CDR2: SQVTM and ANQGSEA. The CDR3 has 17 residues. The V and J ends lost 0 bases and 1 base, in that order; junction bases with no gene match: 8.

This clonotype was counted a few times. J is TRBJ2-3 and V is TRBV20-1; weak D call: TRBD2 (6 bases). The CDR3 length is 12 residues. Trimming left V 6 bases short and J 2 bases short, with 9 bases between. The germline V gene has CDR1 DFQATT and CDR2 SNEGSKA (reference sequence). CDR3: CSAGGNTDTQYF. CDR3 in DNA: TGCAGTGCCGGGGGTAACACAGATACGCAGTATTTT.

This chain joins TRBV18 and TRBJ2-1; D is uncertain. Deletions cut 3 bases from V and 3 bases from J, with 6 bases between. This CDR3 has 13 amino acids. Germline loops: CDR1 KGHSH, CDR2 LQKENI. The chain's CDR3 is CASSPANYNEQFF. As DNA, the CDR3 is TGTGCCAGCTCACCCGCAAACTACAATGAGCAGTTCTTC.

This clonotype came up many times. The CDR3 loop reads CSAGQLNQPQHF. For the CDR3, the DNA is TGCAGCGCGGGACAGTTGAATCAGCCCCAGCATTTT. The chain recombines TRBV20-1 with TRBJ1-5, with 7 positions matching TRBD1. Germline V gene data show CDR1 as DFQATT and CDR2 as SNEGSKA (reference sequence). The CDR3 sequence is 12 residues long.

The table lists this clonotype with a few counts. The rearrangement links TRBV29-1 to TRBJ1-1, with 7 bases matching TRBD1. Germline loops: CDR1 SQVTM, CDR2 ANQGSEA. The CDR3 spans 13 residues. J lost 1 base, V lost 5 bases, and 4 bases had no gene match. This CDR3 is CSVSGQPNTEAFF. CDR3 coding DNA: TGCAGCGTTTCGGGACAGCCGAACACTGAAGCTTTCTTT.

This sequence joins TRBV6-5 and TRBJ1-5; D is undetermined. The CDR3 has 13 amino acids. Germline V gives CDR1 MNHEY, CDR2 SVGAGI. The V and J ends lost 4 bases and 4 bases respectively, with 8 bases between them. The CDR3 loop is CASSWALNQPQHF. The CDR3 nucleotides are TGTGCCAGCAGTTGGGCACTTAATCAGCCCCAGCATTTT.

This sequence joins TRBV20-1 and TRBJ1-5, with D unresolved. V shed 5 bases and J shed 1 base, with 12 bases lying between them. CDR1 and CDR2 (germline): DFQATT, SNEGSKA (reference sequence). CDR3 length: 14 residues. The CDR3 reads CSAGRWRSNQPQHF. The CDR3 DNA follows: TGCAGTGCTGGACGGTGGAGGAGCAATCAGCCCCAGCATTTT.

This clonotype was found many times. The chain employs TRBV4-3 and TRBJ2-5, with a weak D call TRBD1 (6 bases). CDR1 is LGHNA, CDR2 YSLEER, per germline. The CDR3 has 14 amino acids. V was pared by 1 base and J by 5 bases, with 11 bases between. The CDR3 region has the DNA TGCGCCAGCAGCCAAGTGGTTAGGGGGGAGACCCAGTACTTC. This codes for CASSQVVRGETQYF.

The sample holds one count of this clonotype. The chain links TRBV5-5 to TRBJ1-5; TRBD1 might be the D (6 bases). The CDR3 sequence is 14 residues long. CDR1 is SGHKS and CDR2 is YYEKEE in the germline V gene (reference sequence). Trimming cost V 4 bases and J 11 bases, with 19 bases left between them. The chain's CDR3 is CASSGSGVRGAQHF. The CDR3 nucleotides read TGTGCCAGCAGCGGGTCAGGGGTCCGAGGAGCCCAGCATTTT.

The gene calls are TRBV29-1 and TRBJ2-5, with D maybe TRBD2 (6 bases). CDR3 length: 13 residues. The germline V gene encodes CDR1 SQVTM and CDR2 ANQGSEA. V shed 7 bases and J shed 2 bases, with 14 bases lying between them. This chain's CDR3 is CSAVGTSQETQYF. CDR3 coding DNA: TGCAGCGCTGTAGGGACTTCACAAGAGACCCAGTACTTC.

The V and J genes are TRBV11-2 and TRBJ1-6; D is unresolved. The CDR3 is 12 amino acids. V shed 4 bases and J shed 6 bases, with 4 bases lying between them. CDR1 is SGHAT, CDR2 FQNNGV, per germline. For the CDR3, the DNA is TGTGCCAGCAGCTCGCCTAATTCACCCCTCCACTTT. This encodes CASSSPNSPLHF.

As concerns this clonotype: A junction boundary mismatches the germline segment, possibly from a read error. The chain carries TRBV7-7 and TRBJ1-1; no definite D call. Germline CDR1 reads SSHAT; CDR2 reads FNYEAQ (reference sequence). This CDR3 contains 13 residues. This CDR3 is CASSLERLTEAFF. CDR3 DNA: TGTGCTAGCAGCTTAGAGCGGCTCACTGAAGCTTTCTTT.

This clonotype has only a few counts. The genes are TRBV20-1 and TRBJ1-5; no firm D call. The V end lost 2 bases, the J end lost 9 bases, and 14 bases lay between the germline ends. The CDR3 is 13 residues long. CDR1 and CDR2 from the germline V gene are DFQATT and SNEGSKA (reference sequence). The CDR3 is CSARSVGALPQHF. The CDR3 DNA reads as TGCAGTGCTAGATCGGTCGGCGCTTTGCCCCAGCATTTT.

This clonotype was picked up a small number of times. The chain joins TRBV20-1 to TRBJ2-3; TRBD2 aligns across 7 bases. This CDR3 contains 17 residues. The V and J ends lost 5 bases and 0 bases, in that order; junction bases with no gene match: 14. Germline loops: CDR1 DFQATT, CDR2 SNEGSKA (reference sequence). This chain's CDR3 is CSAETSVGGMSTDTQYF. The CDR3 bases are TGCAGTGCTGAAACTAGCGTTGGGGGTATGAGCACAGATACGCAGTATTTT.

This chain connects TRBV18 to TRBJ1-2; 7 nucleotides agree with TRBD1. The germline V gene encodes CDR1 KGHSH and CDR2 LQKENI. J gave up 5 bases and V 3 bases, and 9 bases lay outside the gene matches. CDR3 size: 15 residues. The CDR3 nucleotides read TGTGCCAGCTCACCTCCGTTGACAGGGAGTTATGGCTACACCTTC. Its protein is CASSPPLTGSYGYTF.

The chain couples TRBV11-2 to TRBJ2-3; the D is unclear. The CDR3 contains 15 residues. Germline V lookup: CDR1 SGHAT, CDR2 FQNNGV. The V end was cut by 4 bases, the J end by 2 bases, with 13 bases between. CDR3 sequence: CASSSGRVVTDTQYF. For the CDR3, the DNA is TGTGCCAGCAGCTCCGGAAGGGTGGTCACAGATACGCAGTATTTT.

A few counts support this clonotype. The chain carries TRBV27 and TRBJ2-5, with D possibly matching TRBD2 (5 bases). V lost 9 bases to trimming and J lost 0 bases, with 11 bases between them. Germline values: CDR1 MNHEY, CDR2 SMNVEV (reference sequence). The CDR3 runs 13 residues. CDR3 DNA: TGTGCCAGTAGAAGCGGATACCAAGAGACCCAGTACTTC. It encodes CASRSGYQETQYF.

Many counts were recorded for this clonotype. The chain employs TRBV20-1 and TRBJ2-2, with TRBD2 identical over 9 bases. The germline CDR1 and CDR2 sequences are DFQATT and SNEGSKA (reference sequence). V shed 0 bases and J 6 bases; nucleotides not matched to a gene: 5. The CDR3 covers 15 residues. The CDR3 loop reads CSARDRVAGAGELFF. CDR3 in DNA: TGCAGTGCTAGAGATAGGGTAGCGGGAGCCGGGGAGCTGTTTTTT.

This clonotype has just a few counts. The CDR3 nucleotides read TGTGCCAGCAGGTCTCCGGGACAGATGACCTACGAGCAGTACTTC. This sequence encodes CASRSPGQMTYEQYF. The chain joins TRBV2 to TRBJ2-7; 7 positions agree with TRBD1. This CDR3 has 15 amino acids. V lost 6 bases to trimming and J lost 2 bases; unmatched junction nucleotides: 10. Germline V gives CDR1 SNHLY, CDR2 FYNNEI.